This T cell receptor (beta chain) is from a study of cytomegalovirus exposure and HLA in healthy donors. Here immunoSEQ multiplex PCR was the method, and the copy in TCRdb shows in-frame clones only, minus some. The sample lists 250,000 to 300,000 clones, almost 90% occurring once. This clone was picked up a small number of times. At the DNA level, this CDR3 is encoded by other sequences in the same sample as well. Separation from the roughly 680-subject first cohort characterized the 120-subject validation cohort, to which the donors belonged. The germline gives CDR1 MDHEN, CDR2 SYDVKM. CDR3 size: 12 residues. V was clipped by 6 bases and J by 5 bases, with 8 bases between them.

What was sequenced was PBMCs. V usage is TRBV28 and J usage is TRBJ1-5; D perhaps matches TRBD1 (6 bases). The receptor comes from a woman aged 18-35 years in good health and CMV-seronegative. This CDR3 is CASSTGYQPQHF. For the CDR3, the DNA is TGTGCCAGCAGCACAGGGTATCAGCCCCAGCATTTT.